This section outlines one T cell receptor (beta chain) sequence together with its context. Its cognate antigen is unknown. This sample was included in a study of lymphopenia after photon versus proton radiotherapy. The study's findings and limits: Post-nadir diversity loss with photons came from oligoclonal expansion, particularly CD8+ Temra cells. Proton therapy kept repertoires fairly stable, unlike photons, which gained effector/memory cells. A bigger post-nadir fall in TCR diversity correlated inversely with survival time in deceased patients.

The CDR3 has 13 amino acids. V was pared by 6 bases and J by 6 bases, with 18 bases between. CDR1 and CDR2 from the germline V gene are SQVTM and ANQGSEA. TCRdb keeps only in-frame clones here, not all; method: immunoSEQ multiplex PCR. The sample consists of some 27,000 clones, roughly four fifths of them appearing once. The clonotype comes from a man aged 45-65 years with gastric cancer. The sample here was peripheral blood, taken from a patient treated with photon-based radiotherapy. This chain connects TRBV29-1 to TRBJ2-7; D is ambiguous. Here the CDR3 reads CSVSSRPASEQYF. CDR3 nucleotide sequence: TGCAGCGTATCTTCCAGGCCGGCTTCCGAGCAGTACTTC.